The source of this T cell receptor beta chain is a study of CD8+ T cells in alopecia areata. Study-level background: The study gave tofacitinib for 6 to 18 months, then 6 months off drug. Whole-study findings and limits: Sequencing of scalp tissue also captures the resident alphabeta T cells of normal skin. Clonality was higher in lesional than normal scalp, especially in alopecia totalis/universalis.

Extraction and reverse transcription of RNA yielded cDNA as the sequencing template. TCRdb's table, derived via immunoSEQ multiplex PCR, lists solely in-frame clones and lacks some. The table shows 140,000 to 150,000 clones, with more than 40% occurring only once. A word on this clone: The antigen remains undetermined.

Starting from PBMCs, sorting isolated CD4+ and CD8+ T cells. What was sequenced was CD4+ T cells sorted from blood. This receptor was taken from a human donor with alopecia areata.

The CDR3 coding sequence is TGTGCCAGCAGCCAAATCATTGCAGATACGCAGTATTTT. As protein: CASSQIIADTQYF. J is TRBJ2-3 and V is TRBV14; D uncertain. Germline V gene lookup returns CDR1 SGHDN and CDR2 FVKESK. V dropped 2 bases and J dropped 4 bases, with 7 bases sitting between them. CDR3 size: 13 residues.